This entry describes one T cell receptor beta chain. Its antigen remains unknown. These data belong to a study of OX40 agonist ivuxolimab in advanced cancers. Sequencing used immunoSEQ multiplex PCR; TCRdb keeps in-frame clones, though not all of them. Of more than 15,000 clones in the sample, about 70% are singletons; the top ten hold approximately 36%. The CDR3 length is 15 residues. The V gene lost 0 bases and the J gene lost 7 bases, with 16 bases spanning the gap. Study results and caveats: The study found that CD8+ T cells averaged more expanded clones than CD4+. Clonal expansion was seen in CD4+ and CD8+ blood T cells by week 6 at 0.1 to 3.0 mg/kg.

The sequence derives from an adult with an advanced solid tumor such as melanoma, head and neck, liver or kidney cancer. The V and J genes are TRBV23-1 and TRBJ2-7, with a possible D match to TRBD2 (5 bases). TRBV23-1 is designated an ORF whose function remains uncertain. The sample consisted of CD4+ or CD8+ T cells sorted from blood, taken in a trial of the OX40 agonist ivuxolimab. The CDR3 region has the DNA TGCGCCAGCAGTCAATCAGTACCCGAGGGTTGGGAGCAGTACTTC. Protein: CASSQSVPEGWEQYF.